This TCR beta chain was identified during a study of T cell repertoires in cytomegalovirus infection. TCRdb fed the reads into MiXCR, producing one record per CDR3 protein. Among under 200,000 distinct CDR3 sequences, 8.5% to 10% were seen once, and the ten largest hold about 4.6%. This clonotype occurred many times. Trimming took 5 bases from V and 0 from J, leaving 11 bases between them. Germline V lookup: CDR1 MDHEN, CDR2 SYDVKM. This CDR3 has 16 residues. The sequence came from a human donor in good health (CMV status not recorded). Some clones in this sample may be carry-over from other donors' samples. Sequenced sample: PBMCs. This sequence joins TRBV28 and TRBJ2-6; D is unclear. The CDR3 spells CASSPSFPSGANVLTF. CDR3 DNA sequence: TGTGCCAGCAGTCCCAGTTTTCCCTCTGGGGCCAACGTCCTGACTTTC.